This T cell receptor beta chain appears in the sequencing data of a study of CD8 T cells in ankylosing spondylitis. Germline V lookup: CDR1 DFQATT, CDR2 SNEGSKA (reference sequence). CDR3 size: 14 residues. V was cut by 6 bases and J by 0 bases, with 13 bases left in between. Libraries for TCR beta were made by quantitative 5'-RACE with molecular barcodes. TCRdb re-called the 5' RACE reads with MiXCR, one entry per CDR3 protein. The data contain roughly 150,000 distinct CDR3 sequences, under 35% of them seen just once; the ten biggest clones take up over 5.5%. The sample comprised synovial fluid, either unsorted or a sorted T cell fraction (not recorded which). This receptor was taken from a male donor with ankylosing spondylitis. This rearrangement joins TRBV20-1 to TRBJ2-3, with D perhaps assigned TRBD1 or TRBD2 (5 bases each). CDR3 region: CSAPGASSTDTQYF. The CDR3, as DNA: TGCAGTGCCCCCGGGGCCTCTAGCACAGATACGCAGTATTTT.